The 8 T cell receptor beta chains presented below share a single source sample, sequenced in a study of beta chain features in type 1 diabetes. The authors reverse transcribed all of the isolated RNA, so sequencing captured expressed TCRB transcripts. Profiled with immunoSEQ multiplex PCR; TCRdb holds only in-frame clones, not every one. The sample holds under 500,000 clones, 30% seen once. Input material: naive CD4+ T cells from blood. These receptors all stem from a man younger than 35 in good health.

The chain uses TRBV28 and TRBJ2-5, with D hard to call. V lost 3 bases and J lost 6, with 11 bases in between. CDR1 MDHEN and CDR2 SYDVKM come from the germline V gene. This CDR3 comprises 13 residues. The CDR3 protein is CASSFGWRQTQYF. The CDR3, as DNA: TGTGCCAGCAGTTTTGGGTGGAGACAGACCCAGTACTTC.

The V and J genes are TRBV7-9 and TRBJ2-7; D perhaps matches TRBD1 (5 bases). V lost 5 bases, J lost 3 bases, and 17 bases lay in between. Germline V gene data show CDR1 as SEHNR and CDR2 as FQNEAQ (reference sequence). CDR3 length equals 15 residues. The CDR3 region is CASSTAYSGIYEQYF. As DNA, the CDR3 is TGTGCCAGCAGCACCGCATATTCAGGGATCTACGAGCAGTACTTC.

This clone occurred a few times. V gene TRBV9 combines with J gene TRBJ2-1; TRBD2 agrees at 8 bases. The CDR3 has 16 residues. Germline values: CDR1 SGDLS, CDR2 YYNGEE. Trimming at V came to 0 bases and at J to 9 bases, leaving 11 bases not matched to a gene. This chain's CDR3 is CASSVGSSGSFIEQFF. The CDR3 nucleotides read TGTGCCAGCAGCGTAGGCTCGAGCGGGAGTTTCATTGAGCAGTTCTTC. The full variable domain, in which reference TRBV9 and TRBJ2-1 provide the parts outside the CDR3, is DSGVTQTPKHLITATGQRVTLRCSPRSGDLSVYWYQQSLDQGLQFLIQYYNGEERAKGNILERFSAQQFPDLHSELNLSSLELGDSALYFCASSVGSSGSFIEQFFGPGTRLTVL.

This clone has more than one count but fewer than ten. The chain uses TRBV7-9 and TRBJ2-7; D is ambiguous. Germline V CDR1 and CDR2: SEHNR, FQNEAQ (reference sequence). The CDR3 has 12 residues. Deletions cut 5 bases from V and 5 bases from J, with 10 bases between. The CDR3, as DNA: TGTGCCAGCAGCCTCATTCGCCACGAGCAGTACTTC. It codes for CASSLIRHEQYF.

The chain links TRBV30 to TRBJ1-5; tentatively, D is TRBD1 (6 bases). The CDR3 runs 15 residues. Germline assignment: CDR1 GTSNPN and CDR2 SVGIG (reference sequence). Trimming stripped 1 base from V and 5 bases from J, with 15 bases between. The CDR3 sequence: CAWSADGTSDQPQHF. The CDR3 region has the DNA TGTGCCTGGAGTGCGGATGGGACATCAGATCAGCCCCAGCATTTT. Variable domain in full (rest from reference TRBV30 and TRBJ1-5): SQTIHQWPATLVQPVGSPLSLECTVEGTSNPNLYWYRQAAGRGLQLLFYSVGIGQISSEVPQNLSASRPQDRQFILSSKKLLLSDSGFYLCAWSADGTSDQPQHFGDGTRLSIL.

The chain recombines TRBV25-1 with TRBJ2-3, with 7 bases aligning to TRBD1. With 6 bases clipped from V and 4 bases from J, the junction kept 16 bases outside the gene matches. There are 17 residues in the CDR3. Germline V gene sequence: CDR1 MGHDK, CDR2 SYGVNS. DNA for the CDR3: TGTGCCAGCAGCGATCGAAGAGACAGGGCTTCAGCAGATACGCAGTATTTT. Its translation is CASSDRRDRASADTQYF. The whole variable domain, filled in from reference TRBV25-1 and TRBJ2-3, reads EADIYQTPRYLVIGTGKKITLECSQTMGHDKMYWYQQDPGMELHLIHYSYGVNSTEKGDLSSESTVSRIRTEHFPLTLESARPSHTSQYLCASSDRRDRASADTQYFGPGTRLTVL.

The CDR3 region is CASSSRAGGPTDTQYF. DNA for the CDR3: TGTGCCAGCAGCTCAAGAGCGGGAGGGCCAACAGATACGCAGTATTTT. The genes are TRBV7-9 and TRBJ2-3; 10 bases line up with TRBD2. This CDR3 is built from 16 residues. V was clipped by 4 bases and J by 3 bases; unmatched bases: 7. CDR1 is SEHNR and CDR2 is FQNEAQ in the germline V gene (reference sequence).

The chain combines TRBV27 with TRBJ2-7; 11 nucleotides align to TRBD2. V lost 7 bases and J lost 11; bases outside the gene matches: 13. The CDR3 runs to 14 residues. Germline CDR1 reads MNHEY; CDR2 reads SMNVEV (reference sequence). The CDR3 protein is CASTPLAGVGREYF. In nucleotides, the CDR3 is TGTGCCAGCACCCCACTAGCGGGAGTCGGCCGGGAGTACTTC.